Below are 18 T cell receptor beta chains sequenced from a single sample in a study of long-term antiretroviral therapy in people with HIV. Version v3.0 of the immunoSEQ assay was performed at survey level. Profiling relied on immunoSEQ multiplex PCR, and the TCRdb table lists in-frame clones only, not all of them. The repertoire includes about 21,000 clones, roughly 84% of them detected once, and 8.1% sits in the top ten. The starting material was unsorted PBMCs, obtained at the start of antiretroviral therapy. Every receptor here comes from a man in his fifties with HIV.

The V gene is TRBV5-5, the J gene TRBJ2-7; TRBD1 aligns across 10 bases. Germline V gene sequence: CDR1 SGHKS, CDR2 YYEKEE (reference sequence). V gave up 3 bases and J gave up 3 bases; unmatched junction bases: 3. This CDR3 has 14 residues. CDR3 sequence reads: CASSSGTGVYEQYF. CDR3 coding DNA: TGTGCCAGCAGCTCCGGGACAGGGGTCTACGAGCAGTACTTC.

The chain combines TRBV18 with TRBJ2-1; 11 positions agree with TRBD1. Germline V lookup: CDR1 KGHSH, CDR2 LQKENI. This CDR3 comprises 17 residues. V lost 5 bases to trimming and J lost 5 bases; unmatched junction nucleotides: 11. The CDR3 reads CASSSWTGGFLDNEQFF. The CDR3 nucleotides read TGTGCCAGCTCATCGTGGACAGGGGGCTTTCTAGACAATGAGCAGTTCTTC.

The CDR3 sequence is CATRRVGREPGNTIYF. In DNA form, the CDR3 reads TGTGCCACCAGGCGGGTTGGAAGGGAACCTGGAAACACCATATATTTT. This chain joins TRBV15 and TRBJ1-3; D is unclear. The V gene lost 6 bases and the J gene lost 2 bases, with 17 bases spanning the gap. Germline CDR1 LNHNV, CDR2 YYDKDF (reference sequence). The CDR3 is 16 amino acids.

The CDR3 region is CASSPLAGVGELFF. DNA of the CDR3: TGCGCCAGCAGCCCACTAGCGGGAGTCGGGGAGCTGTTTTTT. The V gene is TRBV4-3, the J gene TRBJ2-2; 11 bases are a match to TRBD2. The CDR3 has 14 amino acids. Per the germline V gene, CDR1 is LGHNA and CDR2 is YSLEER. The ends lost 4 bases at V and 7 bases at J; junction bases unmatched: 2.

V usage is TRBV30 and J usage is TRBJ2-5; 11 bases are shared with TRBD2. CDR1 and CDR2 (germline): GTSNPN, SVGIG (reference sequence). V shed 5 bases, J shed 5 bases, and the junction held 13 bases outside the gene matches. The CDR3 runs 16 residues. The CDR3 loop is CAWSQEIAGGRETQYF. The CDR3 region has the DNA TGTGCCTGGTCACAAGAAATAGCGGGAGGGCGGGAGACCCAGTACTTC. Based on the CDR3 plus reference TRBV30 and TRBJ2-5, the full variable domain is SQTIHQWPATLVQPVGSPLSLECTVEGTSNPNLYWYRQAAGRGLQLLFYSVGIGQISSEVPQNLSASRPQDRQFILSSKKLLLSDSGFYLCAWSQEIAGGRETQYFGPGTRLLVL.

V is TRBV19 and J is TRBJ1-5; D remains ambiguous. CDR3 length: 14 residues. The germline V gene has CDR1 LNHDA and CDR2 SQIVND (reference sequence). Trimming removed 6 bases at V and 2 bases at J, with 11 bases between. As DNA, the CDR3 is TGTGCCAGTAGCAGACCAGAGGGCAATCAGCCCCAGCATTTT. Its protein product is CASSRPEGNQPQHF.

The V call is TRBV6-5, the J call TRBJ2-7; 7 nucleotides agree with TRBD1. Germline V CDR1 and CDR2: MNHEY, SVGAGI. V dropped 6 bases and J dropped 0; count of bases not matched to a gene: 8. The CDR3 has 15 residues. In DNA form, the CDR3 reads TGTGCCAGCAGCCGTTACAGGGGTTCCTCCTACGAGCAGTACTTC. Translating gives CASSRYRGSSYEQYF.

This clone came up once. The chain couples TRBV5-1 to TRBJ2-1, with D tentatively TRBD2 (5 bases). CDR3 length: 15 residues. V shed 0 bases and J shed 0 bases, with 7 bases lying between them. CDR1 is SGHRS, CDR2 YFSETQ, per germline. The CDR3 bases are TGCGCCAGCAGCTTGGGAGGGAGCTCCTACAATGAGCAGTTCTTC. Protein sequence: CASSLGGSSYNEQFF.

This CDR3 is CASRRQGYSDTQYF. CDR3 DNA sequence: TGTGCCAGCAGAAGACAGGGATACTCAGATACGCAGTATTTT. This chain joins TRBV6-5 and TRBJ2-3; TRBD1 matches 7 bases. CDR1 and CDR2 (germline): MNHEY, SVGAGI. The CDR3 totals 14 residues. V trimming: 6 bases; J trimming: 4 bases; junction bases outside the gene matches: 7.

The chain uses TRBV15 and TRBJ2-2; the D gene is possibly TRBD1 (5 bases). This CDR3 spans 14 amino acids. Germline V lookup: CDR1 LNHNV, CDR2 YYDKDF (reference sequence). Trimming took off 3 bases at V and 4 bases at J, with 9 bases between the two ends. CDR3 DNA sequence: TGTGCCACCAGCAGCCGACAGTTCACCGGGGAGCTGTTTTTT. This gives the protein CATSSRQFTGELFF.

This clone was seen more than once but under ten times. This chain links TRBV28 with TRBJ1-5; 7 nucleotides agree with TRBD1. Germline assignment: CDR1 MDHEN and CDR2 SYDVKM. V lost 8 bases to trimming and J lost 3 bases; unmatched junction nucleotides: 4. CDR3 length: 13 residues. The CDR3 region has the DNA TGTGCCAGCGGGGGGACAGTCAATCAGCCCCAGCATTTT. Translating it yields CASGGTVNQPQHF.

The V gene is TRBV27, the J gene TRBJ1-2; 9 nucleotides align to TRBD1. CDR1 MNHEY and CDR2 SMNVEV come from the germline V gene (reference sequence). The V segment lost 5 bases and the J segment 5 bases; nucleotides outside the gene matches: 9. This CDR3 comprises 15 residues. The CDR3: CASSLIQGAGYGYTF. CDR3 bases: TGTGCCAGCAGTCTAATACAGGGGGCAGGGTATGGCTACACCTTC.

V gene TRBV13 combines with J gene TRBJ2-1, with D tentatively TRBD2 (6 bases). The V gene's germline CDR1 is PRHDT and CDR2 FYEKMQ (reference sequence). This CDR3 comprises 17 residues. Between the trimmed V and J ends, which lost 4 bases and 7 bases, there was a span of 23 bases. DNA for the CDR3: TGTGCCAGCAGCTCACTTAGCGGTCCCGACGGAATGAATGAGCAGTTCTTC. This encodes CASSSLSGPDGMNEQFF.

This rearrangement joins TRBV4-3 to TRBJ1-4; D gene uncertain. This CDR3 has 15 residues. The V end was cut by 2 bases, the J end by 5 bases, with 12 bases between. The germline V gene encodes CDR1 LGHNA and CDR2 YSLEER. CDR3 sequence: CASSQKRQLNEKLFF. CDR3 DNA: TGCGCCAGCAGCCAAAAACGGCAACTGAATGAAAAACTGTTTTTT.

This chain uses TRBV27 with TRBJ2-3; possible D gene TRBD2, 5 bases. V was pared by 3 bases and J by 5 bases, with 15 bases between. The CDR3 is 15 residues long. The germline CDR1 and CDR2 sequences are MNHEY and SMNVEV (reference sequence). The CDR3 protein is CASSFRRRPLDTQYF. The DNA for the CDR3 is TGTGCCAGCAGTTTTCGCCGGAGGCCCCTAGATACGCAGTATTTT.

The V gene is TRBV18, the J gene TRBJ2-3, with a possible D match to TRBD2 (5 bases). CDR1 KGHSH and CDR2 LQKENI come from the germline V gene. The CDR3 is made up of 19 amino acids. V was trimmed by 4 bases and J by 1 base, leaving 24 bases between them. CDR3 sequence reads: CASSQRFAPPARGTDTQYF. CDR3 nucleotide sequence: TGTGCCAGCTCACAGCGGTTTGCGCCGCCTGCTCGTGGCACAGATACGCAGTATTTT.

J is TRBJ2-1 and V is TRBV29-1; D uncertain. Germline-derived CDR1 and CDR2 are SQVTM and ANQGSEA. The CDR3 runs 14 residues. Trimming pared 4 bases from V and 7 bases from J, leaving 17 bases between. CDR3 residues: CSVATFVGPNEQFF. The DNA for the CDR3 is TGCAGCGTTGCGACCTTTGTCGGGCCAAATGAGCAGTTCTTC.

The chain couples TRBV7-9 to TRBJ1-2; D perhaps matches TRBD1 (6 bases). This CDR3 spans 13 amino acids. The germline V and J ends were trimmed by 1 base and 5 bases, with 8 bases remaining between them. Germline CDR1 and CDR2: SEHNR and FQNEAQ (reference sequence). The CDR3 sequence: CASSLGGAYGYTF. For the CDR3, the DNA is TGTGCCAGCAGCTTAGGGGGGGCTTATGGCTACACCTTC. Supplemented by reference TRBV7-9 and TRBJ1-2, the full variable domain reads DTGVSQNPRHKITKRGQNVTFRCDPISEHNRLYWYRQTLGQGPEFLTYFQNEAQLEKSRLLSDRFSAERPKGSFSTLEIQRTEQGDSAMYLCASSLGGAYGYTFGSGTRLTVV.